Here is one T cell receptor (beta chain) with its context. This clone was observed a few times. It lacks a known antigen. Base quality data are lacking; no much larger clone is found one base away. This sample stems from a study of cytotoxic CD8 clonotypes in ibrutinib-treated CLL (dated by TCRdb to about 2021). For context, the study as a whole: The cohort was composed of some ten relapsed/refractory and around 14 treatment-naive patients; IGHV unmutated status was identified in approximately 18 patients. Cryopreserved peripheral blood mononuclear cells were obtained before treatment, at response, and at either sustained remission or disease progression. An average of around 250,000 productive templates and 94,082 productive rearrangements was obtained per sample. Response samples were obtained after a median of 12 months of treatment, with a range of about 6 to 36 months. Of the 80 to 95 participants in the trial, about two dozen had longitudinal samples available. Responses were partial in roughly 24 patients and complete in 2; after median approximately 69 months follow-up, 14 stayed in remission and roughly twelve progressed. Every remission and progressive disease sample was obtained while ibrutinib was still being received by the patients.

A MiSeq instrument was used for deep resolution sequencing, which targeted depths ranging from 1 in 1 million up to 1 in 200,000 T cells, with coverage averaging 10x for each clonotype. The immunoSEQ hsTCRB Kit was used to generate TCR beta libraries. The authors' pipeline ran thus. ImmunoSEQ Data Assistant and ImmunoSEQ Analyzer were used for data analysis, and V, D and J genes were assigned according to IMGT definitions. Clonality, which ranges from 0 to 1, was calculated as one minus the normalized Shannon entropy of productive rearrangement frequencies. Only overrepresented clonotypes making up at least 0.05% of the repertoire of each patient were included in the public clonotype analysis. Repertoires from some twelve age-matched healthy donors in immuneACCESS were used as clonality controls. The table comes from immuneACCESS by way of TCRdb, which keeps in-frame sequences with V and J called. Part of the clones is missing from these tables; in studies checked, under half for an unresolved V gene and the rest for unknown reasons. That table furnishes V, J and clone size, whereas the DNA furnished D and trimming. Here the sample has 150,000 to 200,000 clones; under 90% occur a single time. Roughly 4.5% of the sample goes to the ten largest clones.

Results the study describes overall, beyond this receptor: Public clonotypes were rare and either shrank or stayed stable during treatment, and the rise in clonality at ibrutinib response reflected expansion of private clonotypes. Clonality rose at ibrutinib response, remained stable during sustained remission, and dropped back toward baseline at progression. Sampling times were not matched between sustained-remission and progressing patients, and lymph node repertoires were not studied. Baseline clonality exceeded that of age-matched healthy donors and correlated strongly with circulating CD8+ T-cell counts.

From cysteine to phenylalanine, the CDR3 is 15 amino acids long. Solely the CDR3 DNA is kept, with 45 bases framed from the first base. After removal of 2 bases from V and 7 bases from J, the junction retains 6 bases not matched to a gene. Reading the germline V gene gives CDR1 MGHRA and CDR2 YSYEKL. Per the publication, the time point label means: less than 30 months on ibrutinib. For TCR beta library preparation, roughly 2 micrograms of genomic DNA were extracted from the cryopreserved PBMCs. Longitudinal blood samples from CLL patients on ibrutinib monotherapy underwent high-throughput TCR beta sequencing. The patients took part in an open-label, single-center phase 2 trial of ibrutinib monotherapy.

The rearranged chain carries TRBV4-1 and TRBJ1-4; TRBD1 agrees with 8 junctional bases. This sequence originates from a human donor with chronic lymphocytic leukemia. Sequences were derived from PBMCs, sampled after 24 months of ibrutinib treatment. CDR3 reads: CASSQQGQGAEKLFF. The DNA reads as follows: TGCGCCAGCAGCCAACAAGGACAGGGAGCTGAAAAACTGTTTTTT.